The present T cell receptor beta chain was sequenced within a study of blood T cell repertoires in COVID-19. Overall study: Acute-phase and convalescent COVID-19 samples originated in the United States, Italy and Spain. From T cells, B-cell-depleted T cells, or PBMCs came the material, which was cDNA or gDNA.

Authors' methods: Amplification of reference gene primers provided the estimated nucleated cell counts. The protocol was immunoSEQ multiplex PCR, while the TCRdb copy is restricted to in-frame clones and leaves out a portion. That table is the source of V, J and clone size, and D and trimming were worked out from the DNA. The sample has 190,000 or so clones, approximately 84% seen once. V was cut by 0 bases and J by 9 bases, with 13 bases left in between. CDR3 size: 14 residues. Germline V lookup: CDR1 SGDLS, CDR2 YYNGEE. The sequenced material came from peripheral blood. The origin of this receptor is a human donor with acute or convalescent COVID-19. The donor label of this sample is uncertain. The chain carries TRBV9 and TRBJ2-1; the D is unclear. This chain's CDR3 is CASSVAGLVGEQFF. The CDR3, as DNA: TGTGCCAGCAGCGTAGCCGGTCTAGTGGGTGAGCAGTTCTTC.